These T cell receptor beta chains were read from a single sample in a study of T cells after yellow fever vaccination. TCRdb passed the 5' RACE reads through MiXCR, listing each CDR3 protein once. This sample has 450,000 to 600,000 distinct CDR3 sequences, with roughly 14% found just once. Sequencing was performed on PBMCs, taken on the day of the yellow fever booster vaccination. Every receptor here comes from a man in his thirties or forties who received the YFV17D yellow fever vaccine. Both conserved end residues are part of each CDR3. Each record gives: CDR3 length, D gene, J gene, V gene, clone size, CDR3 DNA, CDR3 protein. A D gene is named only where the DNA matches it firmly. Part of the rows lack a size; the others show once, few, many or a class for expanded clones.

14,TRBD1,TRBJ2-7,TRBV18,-,TGTGCCAGCTCACAGGACAGGGGTCCCCTCGAGCAGTACTTC,CASSQDRGPLEQYF
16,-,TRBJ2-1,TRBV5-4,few,TGTGCCAGCAGCTTGGCAGGTCGGCCGAATTACAATGAGCAGTTCTTC,CASSLAGRPNYNEQFF
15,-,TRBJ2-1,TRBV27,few,TGTGCCAGCTCCCCAGACTCCTCGCATCGTGATGAGCAGTTCTTC,CASSPDSSHRDEQFF
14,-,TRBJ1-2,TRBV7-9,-,TGTGCCAGCGCCTCGGGGGCCAATACCTATGGCTACACCTTC,CASASGANTYGYTF
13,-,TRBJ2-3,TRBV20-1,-,TGCAGTGCTAGAGACACAGGGACAGATACGCAGTATTTT,CSARDTGTDTQYF
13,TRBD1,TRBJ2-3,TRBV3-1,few,TGTGCCAGCAGCCAGACAGGGTACGATACGCAGTATTTT,CASSQTGYDTQYF
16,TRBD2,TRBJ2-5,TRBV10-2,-,TGCGCCAGCAGTGAGGTCGGGACTAGGGTTGAAGAGACCCAGTACTTC,CASSEVGTRVEETQYF
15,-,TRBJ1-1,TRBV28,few,TGTGCCAGCACCGTCGGGGGGGAAATGAACACTGAAGCTTTCTTT,CASTVGGEMNTEAFF
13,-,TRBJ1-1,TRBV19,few,TGTGCCACCCGCGGGGAACTAAACACTGAAGCTTTCTTT,CATRGELNTEAFF
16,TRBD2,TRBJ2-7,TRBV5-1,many,TGCGCCAGCAGCTTGGGGGCGGGAGGTAACTCCTACGAGCAGTACTTC,CASSLGAGGNSYEQYF
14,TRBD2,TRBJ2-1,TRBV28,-,TGTGCCAGCAGTCTGGGACTAGCGGGATATGAGCAGTTCTTC,CASSLGLAGYEQFF
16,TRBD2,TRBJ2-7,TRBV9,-,TGTGCCAGCAGCCGACGAGCGGGAGTCGAGTCCTACGAGCAGTACTTC,CASSRRAGVESYEQYF
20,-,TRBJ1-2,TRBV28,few,TGTGCCAGCAGTCCCCCCATTCGTGGGAAGGCCTCCTTAGCTAACTATGGCTACACCTTC,CASSPPIRGKASLANYGYTF
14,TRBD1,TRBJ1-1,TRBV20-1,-,TGCAGCGGCAGGACAGGGGCCGTGAACACTGAAGCTTTCTTT,CSGRTGAVNTEAFF
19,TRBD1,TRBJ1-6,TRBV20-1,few,TGCAGTGCTAGAGAGGGGTATACGGGACAGGACTTATATAATTCACCCCTCCACTTT,CSAREGYTGQDLYNSPLHF
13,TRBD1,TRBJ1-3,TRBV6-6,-,TGTGCCAGCAGAAGACAGGGGGCGGACACCATATATTTT,CASRRQGADTIYF
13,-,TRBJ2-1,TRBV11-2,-,TGTGCCAGCAGCTTAGTTCTTGGTATTGAGCAGTTCTTC,CASSLVLGIEQFF
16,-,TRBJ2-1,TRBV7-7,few,TGTGCTAGCAGCTTAGGCCGGACCGCCTTAGGGGGTGAGCAGTTCTTC,CASSLGRTALGGEQFF
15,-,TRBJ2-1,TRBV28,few,TGTGCCAGCAGTTTCCGCTGGAGCTCCTACAATGAGCAGTTCTTC,CASSFRWSSYNEQFF
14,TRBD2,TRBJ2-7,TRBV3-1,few,TGTGCCAGCAGCCTCGGGACTAGCTACTACGAGCAGTACTTC,CASSLGTSYYEQYF
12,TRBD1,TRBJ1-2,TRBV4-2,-,TGTGCCAGCAGCCAAGTAACAGGGGAAGGCACCTTC,CASSQVTGEGTF
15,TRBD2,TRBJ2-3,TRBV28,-,TGTGCCAGCCACTTAACCGGGACTAGCGAAGATACGCAGTATTTT,CASHLTGTSEDTQYF
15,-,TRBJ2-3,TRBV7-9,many,TGTGCCAGCAGCCGACAGAGTACGGGCACAGATACGCAGTATTTT,CASSRQSTGTDTQYF
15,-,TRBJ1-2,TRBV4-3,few,TGCGCCAGCAGCCAAGATGGCACATATAGCTATGGCTACACCTTC,CASSQDGTYSYGYTF
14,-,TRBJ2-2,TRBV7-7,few,TGTGCTAGCAGCTTATCGGTTGGGTCCGGGGAGCTGTTTTTT,CASSLSVGSGELFF
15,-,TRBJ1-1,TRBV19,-,TGTGCCAGCAGTACCGCAGAACTTCTGATCACTGAAGCTTTCTTT,CASSTAELLITEAFF
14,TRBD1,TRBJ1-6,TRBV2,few,TGTGCCAGCATCCGGGACAGCCCGAATTCACCCCTCCACTTT,CASIRDSPNSPLHF
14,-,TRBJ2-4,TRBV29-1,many,TGCAGCGTTGTACCCGACGGGGCCAAAAACATTCAGTACTTC,CSVVPDGAKNIQYF
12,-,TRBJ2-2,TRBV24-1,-,TGTGCCACCAGTCCGGGGGCCGGGGAGCTGTTTTTT,CATSPGAGELFF
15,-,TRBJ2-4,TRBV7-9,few,TGTGCCAGCAGCTTAACAGAACTAGCCAAAAACATTCAGTACTTC,CASSLTELAKNIQYF
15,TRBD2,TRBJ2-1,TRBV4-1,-,TGCGCCAGCAGCCACGTAGCGGGGTCCTACAATGAGCAGTTCTTC,CASSHVAGSYNEQFF
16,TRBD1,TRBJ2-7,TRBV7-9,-,TGTGCCAGCAGCCATTGGGGACAGGGAGAGTCCTACGAGCAGTACTTC,CASSHWGQGESYEQYF
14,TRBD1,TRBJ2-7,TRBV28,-,TGTGCCAGCAGTCCCCACAGGGGGCAATATGAGCAGTACTTC,CASSPHRGQYEQYF
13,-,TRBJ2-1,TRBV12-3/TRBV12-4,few,TGTGCCAGCAGTTTAACGGAGGACAATGAGCAGTTCTTC,CASSLTEDNEQFF